This entry describes one T cell receptor beta chain. Authors' data handling: Nucleated cell number was recorded as an estimate derived from reference gene primer amplification. Repertoires were generated with immunoSEQ multiplex PCR, while TCRdb's copy carries only in-frame clones and drops some. V and J calls and clone size come straight from that table; D and trimming were deduced from the DNA. Of about 330,000 clones in the sample, roughly 87% were seen once. Germline lookup yields CDR1 KGHSH and CDR2 LQKENI. Between the trimmed V and J ends, which lost 3 bases and 11 bases, there was a span of 11 bases. This CDR3 has 12 residues. Before being deemed recovered, Cohort 3 donors had two negative PCRs, clearance, or symptom resolution. This entry comes from a study of blood T cell repertoires in COVID-19. Background on the study: There were acute and convalescent COVID-19 samples, and they came from the United States, Italy and Spain. PBMCs, B-cell-depleted T cells, or T cells were the source of the cDNA or gDNA that made up the material.

This chain uses TRBV18 with TRBJ1-3; possible D gene TRBD1, 6 bases. Sequenced material: PBMCs or T cells enriched from blood (not recorded which). The sequence derives from a woman in her 30s who had recovered from COVID-19. DNA of the CDR3: TGTGCCAGCTCACCCACACAGGGATCCATATATTTT. It translates to CASSPTQGSIYF.